Each of the 17 T cell receptor beta chains below was sequenced from the same sample in a study of CD8 T cells in ankylosing spondylitis. TCRdb passed the 5' RACE reads through MiXCR, listing each CDR3 protein once. Among about 160,000 distinct CDR3 sequences listed, more than 40% were seen once. Sequenced sample: synovial fluid, either unsorted or a sorted T cell fraction (not recorded which). The receptors were sampled from a male donor with ankylosing spondylitis.

V gene TRBV9 combines with J gene TRBJ2-3, with a possible D match to TRBD2 (6 bases). CDR3 length equals 17 residues. Trimming removed 4 bases from V and 2 bases from J, with 20 bases in between. CDR1 is SGDLS and CDR2 is YYNGEE in the germline V gene. The CDR3 loop reads CASSPRSGLGYTDTQYF. CDR3 DNA sequence: TGTGCCAGCAGCCCTCGGAGCGGGTTAGGGTACACAGATACGCAGTATTTT. The full variable domain, completed using reference TRBV9 and TRBJ2-3, is DSGVTQTPKHLITATGQRVTLRCSPRSGDLSVYWYQQSLDQGLQFLIQYYNGEERAKGNILERFSAQQFPDLHSELNLSSLELGDSALYFCASSPRSGLGYTDTQYFGPGTRLTVL.

This chain uses TRBV6-5 with TRBJ2-7; D may be TRBD2 (6 bases). This CDR3 has 15 residues. Trimming stripped 4 bases from V and 0 bases from J, with 13 bases between. Germline V gives CDR1 MNHEY, CDR2 SVGAGI. For the CDR3, the DNA is TGTGCCAGCAGTTTGGTAGCGGCGAGCTCCTACGAGCAGTACTTC. Its translation: CASSLVAASSYEQYF.

This clonotype rates as medium-sized. The chain employs TRBV7-8 and TRBJ1-4; tentatively, D is TRBD1 (6 bases). Trimming took off 5 bases at V and 8 bases at J, with 18 bases between the two ends. This CDR3 is built from 15 residues. Germline CDR1 SGHVS, CDR2 FQNEAQ. The CDR3 protein is CASSPHQGPTEKLFF. CDR3 bases: TGTGCCAGCAGCCCCCACCAGGGGCCGACCGAAAAACTGTTTTTT.

The chain links TRBV18 to TRBJ2-1, with D perhaps TRBD2 (7 bases). The CDR3 length is 16 residues. Germline V gene sequence: CDR1 KGHSH, CDR2 LQKENI. V was pared by 2 bases and J by 8 bases, with 19 bases between. The CDR3 bases are TGTGCCAGCTCACCATATGGCGGGGGCGACTTTCATGAGCAGTTCTTC. Protein product: CASSPYGGGDFHEQFF.

The chain has TRBV4-3 and TRBJ2-7; D remains unclear. The CDR3 length is 14 residues. CDR1 and CDR2 (germline): LGHNA, YSLEER. Trimming cost V 0 bases and J 5 bases, with 11 bases left between them. CDR3 sequence (DNA): TGCGCCAGCAGCCAAGAGATGGCAAACAACGAGCAGTACTTC. Its translation: CASSQEMANNEQYF.

This clonotype came up a few times. This sequence joins TRBV6-5 and TRBJ2-7, with D perhaps matching TRBD1 (6 bases). V lost 7 bases and J lost 7, with 20 bases in between. The germline V gene encodes CDR1 MNHEY and CDR2 SVGAGI. This CDR3 spans 14 amino acids. The chain's CDR3 is CASTFVQGWREQYF. The CDR3 DNA sequence: TGTGCCAGCACTTTCGTACAGGGATGGCGGGAGCAGTACTTC.

This clonotype was picked up many times. The gene calls are TRBV6-2 or TRBV6-3 and TRBJ1-1, with D possibly being TRBD1 (5 bases). The V and J ends lost 0 bases and 6 bases respectively, with 5 bases between them. Per the germline V gene, CDR1 is MNHEY and CDR2 is SVGEGT. The CDR3 has 12 residues. The CDR3 DNA reads as TGTGCCAGCAGTTACTCGGGGGCTGAAGCTTTCTTT. Protein: CASSYSGAEAFF.

The table lists this clonotype with many counts. J is TRBJ2-3 and V is TRBV29-1; 8 bases agree with TRBD2. V lost 4 bases and J lost 4; bases outside the gene matches: 4. Germline CDR1 reads SQVTM; CDR2 reads ANQGSEA. CDR3 length equals 13 residues. CDR3 in DNA: TGCAGCGTTGTGGGACTAGGGGCAGATACGCAGTATTTT. Translating it yields CSVVGLGADTQYF.

This clonotype was counted once. This chain uses TRBV14 with TRBJ1-2, with 10 bases fitting TRBD1. Per the germline V gene, CDR1 is SGHDN and CDR2 is FVKESK. Trimming cost V 1 base and J 8 bases; bases outside gene matches: 13. CDR3 length: 17 residues. The CDR3 reads CASSQGGVRQGAEGYTF. CDR3 nucleotides: TGTGCCAGCAGCCAAGGAGGGGTCCGACAGGGGGCAGAGGGCTACACCTTC. Complete variable domain (other parts from reference TRBV14 and TRBJ1-2): EAGVTQFPSHSVIEKGQTVTLRCDPISGHDNLYWYRRVMGKEIKFLLHFVKESKQDESGMPNNRFLAERTGGTYSTLKVQPAELEDSGVYFCASSQGGVRQGAEGYTFGSGTRLTVV.

This clonotype has a handful of counts. The chain combines TRBV6-1 with TRBJ1-3; D is unresolved. This CDR3 contains 14 residues. Trimming shortened V by 2 bases and J by 0 bases, and 5 bases separated the two germline ends. Germline CDR1 MNHNS, CDR2 SASEGT. The CDR3 spells CASSELSSGNTIYF. CDR3 DNA: TGTGCCAGCAGTGAACTCAGCTCTGGAAACACCATATATTTT.

The rearrangement uses TRBV6-1 and TRBJ2-3, with 10 bases matching TRBD2. The length of the CDR3 is 15 residues. CDR1 MNHNS and CDR2 SASEGT come from the germline V gene. J was trimmed by 3 bases and V by 4 bases; bases with no gene match: 4. CDR3 loop: CASSVLAGETDTQYF. Here the CDR3 DNA reads TGTGCCAGCAGTGTGCTAGCGGGAGAAACAGATACGCAGTATTTT.

This clonotype was observed a handful of times. V and J are TRBV27 and TRBJ2-2; unclear D gene. This CDR3 is 16 amino acids long. Trimming stripped 2 bases from V and 3 bases from J, with 13 bases between. Per the germline V gene, CDR1 is MNHEY and CDR2 is SMNVEV (reference sequence). CDR3 nucleotides: TGTGCCAGCAGTTTAGTGTCAGGCAGGTACACCGGGGAGCTGTTTTTT. It translates to CASSLVSGRYTGELFF.

The J gene is TRBJ1-2, the V gene TRBV9; D is perhaps TRBD1 (5 bases). Between the trimmed V and J ends, which lost 2 bases and 4 bases, there was a span of 15 bases. Germline V CDR1 and CDR2: SGDLS, YYNGEE. The CDR3 covers 15 residues. The DNA for the CDR3 is TGTGCCAGCAGCGTCGTCGAGGGGATCGGCTATGGCTACACCTTC. The encoded protein is CASSVVEGIGYGYTF.

V and J are TRBV4-3 and TRBJ2-3; D is unresolved. The germline gives CDR1 LGHNA, CDR2 YSLEER. The V and J ends lost 3 bases and 1 base respectively, with 14 bases between them. The length of the CDR3 is 16 residues. The CDR3 protein is CASSHGSSPRTDTQYF. DNA of the CDR3: TGCGCCAGCAGCCACGGCTCATCCCCACGCACAGATACGCAGTATTTT.

This chain links TRBV12-3 or TRBV12-4 with TRBJ1-1; 7 nucleotides agree with TRBD1. This CDR3 spans 20 amino acids. V trimming: 5 bases; J trimming: 5 bases; junction bases outside the gene matches: 26. In nucleotides, the CDR3 is TGTGCCAGCAGTCCTATAGGGACAGACATTTGCCTTTCTGTGTTGACTGAAGCTTTCTTT. The encoded protein is CASSPIGTDICLSVLTEAFF.

V usage is TRBV12-3 or TRBV12-4 and J usage is TRBJ2-7, with a tentative D call TRBD2 (7 bases). Trimming removed 7 bases at V and 5 bases at J, with 24 bases between. The CDR3 sequence is 16 residues long. This chain's CDR3 is CASTSRGGAPPDEQYF. The CDR3 DNA sequence: TGTGCCAGCACCTCAAGGGGGGGAGCTCCCCCGGACGAGCAGTACTTC.

The gene calls are TRBV12-3 or TRBV12-4 and TRBJ2-7; D not certain. The CDR3 loop spans 13 amino acids. V was clipped by 6 bases and J by 7 bases, with 16 bases between them. The CDR3 here is CASSFVSWTEQYF. The CDR3 bases are TGTGCCAGCAGCTTCGTTTCTTGGACGGAGCAGTACTTC.